This is a list of T cell receptor beta chains from one sample in a study of T-cell memory formation after mild COVID-19. TCRdb called the 5' RACE reads again in MiXCR, with one record for every CDR3 protein. The sample yields around 300,000 distinct CDR3 sequences, under 15% seen once. Source material: PBMCs or a T cell subset sorted from them (not recorded which). The origin of the receptors is a man between 18 and 35 years old who had mild COVID-19 (a few samples of this study predate the infection). Cell type and time point are not known. Each CDR3 is given with its conserved first and last residue. A D gene is named only where the DNA matches it firmly. Clone sizes are given selectively: once, few, many, or a class where the clone is expanded.

cdr3_nt: TGTGCCAGCAGTAGTCAGGGTGGGGATACGCAGTATTTT; cdr3_aa: CASSSQGGDTQYF; j_call: TRBJ2-3; v_call: TRBV27; clone_size: NA; d_call: NA
cdr3_nt: TGTGCCAGCAGTGAGGGGCGAGGGACCCTCGAGGAGACCCAGTACTTC; cdr3_aa: CASSEGRGTLEETQYF; j_call: TRBJ2-5; v_call: TRBV24-1; clone_size: once; d_call: NA
cdr3_nt: TGTGCCAGCAGCCAAGAAGGCCAGCGGGGGGGAGGCAACATTCAGTACTTC; cdr3_aa: CASSQEGQRGGGNIQYF; j_call: TRBJ2-4; v_call: TRBV4-2; clone_size: NA; d_call: TRBD2
cdr3_nt: TGTGCCAGCAGCCCTATAGGACAGGGCGGCGGGGAGCTGTTTTTT; cdr3_aa: CASSPIGQGGGELFF; j_call: TRBJ2-2; v_call: TRBV13; clone_size: few; d_call: TRBD1
cdr3_nt: TGTGCCACCGCGCCCTACGGGGGGATCACCGGGGAGCTGTTTTTT; cdr3_aa: CATAPYGGITGELFF; j_call: TRBJ2-2; v_call: TRBV24-1; clone_size: many; d_call: TRBD2
cdr3_nt: TGCGCCAGCAGCTTGGAGTTACAGGGTGAATCACCCCTCCACTTT; cdr3_aa: CASSLELQGESPLHF; j_call: TRBJ1-6; v_call: TRBV5-1; clone_size: many; d_call: NA
cdr3_nt: TGTGCCAGCAGTTCACCCCTCGGGGACGGGAGGAATGAGCAGTTCTTC; cdr3_aa: CASSSPLGDGRNEQFF; j_call: TRBJ2-1; v_call: TRBV12-3/TRBV12-4; clone_size: NA; d_call: TRBD2
cdr3_nt: TGTGCCAGCAGCTTGAGTTGGGGGAAGAACACCGGGGAGCTGTTTTTT; cdr3_aa: CASSLSWGKNTGELFF; j_call: TRBJ2-2; v_call: TRBV5-4; clone_size: NA; d_call: NA
cdr3_nt: TGCGCCAGCAGCCCCCCGACGAGTATGGATACGCAGTATTTT; cdr3_aa: CASSPPTSMDTQYF; j_call: TRBJ2-3; v_call: TRBV4-1; clone_size: few; d_call: NA
cdr3_nt: TGTGCCAGCAGAGCGACAGGAACTTACGAGCAGTACTTC; cdr3_aa: CASRATGTYEQYF; j_call: TRBJ2-7; v_call: TRBV5-4; clone_size: NA; d_call: NA
cdr3_nt: TGTGCCAGCTCACCAGGGACAGGGGGGACCACTGAAGCTTTCTTT; cdr3_aa: CASSPGTGGTTEAFF; j_call: TRBJ1-1; v_call: TRBV18; clone_size: few; d_call: TRBD1
cdr3_nt: TGTGCCAGCCGGACAGGGGTCGAGCAGTACTTC; cdr3_aa: CASRTGVEQYF; j_call: TRBJ2-7; v_call: TRBV27; clone_size: NA; d_call: TRBD1
cdr3_nt: TGCGCCAGCAGCTTGGTTCCTGGGACGACCGGGGAGCTGTTTTTT; cdr3_aa: CASSLVPGTTGELFF; j_call: TRBJ2-2; v_call: TRBV5-1; clone_size: many; d_call: NA
cdr3_nt: TGTGCCAGCAGCCAAGGGACAGGAAACGAAAAACTGTTTTTT; cdr3_aa: CASSQGTGNEKLFF; j_call: TRBJ1-4; v_call: TRBV14; clone_size: NA; d_call: TRBD1
cdr3_nt: TGCGCCAGCAGCTTGGACTCCCCATACAATCAGCCCCAGCATTTT; cdr3_aa: CASSLDSPYNQPQHF; j_call: TRBJ1-5; v_call: TRBV5-1; clone_size: NA; d_call: NA
cdr3_nt: TGCAGCGTTTCGACAGGCCTGAACACTGAAGCTTTCTTT; cdr3_aa: CSVSTGLNTEAFF; j_call: TRBJ1-1; v_call: TRBV29-1; clone_size: once; d_call: NA
cdr3_nt: TGTGCCAGTGTAGAAGCGGTTAACAATGAGCAGTTCTTC; cdr3_aa: CASVEAVNNEQFF; j_call: TRBJ2-1; v_call: TRBV12-3/TRBV12-4; clone_size: NA; d_call: NA
cdr3_nt: TGTGCCAGCAGCTTAGAAGGGAACTATCACCGAACCACTGAAGCTTTCTTT; cdr3_aa: CASSLEGNYHRTTEAFF; j_call: TRBJ1-1; v_call: TRBV7-3; clone_size: few; d_call: NA
cdr3_nt: TGCGCCAGCAGCTTGGGACAGGGTCGGGACTATGGCTACACCTTC; cdr3_aa: CASSLGQGRDYGYTF; j_call: TRBJ1-2; v_call: TRBV5-1; clone_size: few; d_call: TRBD1
cdr3_nt: TGTGCCAGCAGCAAAGGGAGTAATGGCTACACCTTC; cdr3_aa: CASSKGSNGYTF; j_call: TRBJ1-2; v_call: TRBV21-1; clone_size: few; d_call: NA
cdr3_nt: TGTGCCAGCAGCTTCATAGGGGGGACCGGGGAGCTGTTTTTT; cdr3_aa: CASSFIGGTGELFF; j_call: TRBJ2-2; v_call: TRBV7-9; clone_size: NA; d_call: NA
cdr3_nt: TGTGCCACCAGTGATTCGAGCGGGGGCTCTTACAATGAGCAGTTCTTC; cdr3_aa: CATSDSSGGSYNEQFF; j_call: TRBJ2-1; v_call: TRBV24-1; clone_size: NA; d_call: TRBD2
cdr3_nt: TGTGCCAGCAGTTACCATTACCAGGGCACAGAGACCCAGTACTTC; cdr3_aa: CASSYHYQGTETQYF; j_call: TRBJ2-5; v_call: TRBV6-5; clone_size: few; d_call: NA
cdr3_nt: TGTGCCAGCAGCGTGGACGGACGCACAGATACGCAGTATTTT; cdr3_aa: CASSVDGRTDTQYF; j_call: TRBJ2-3; v_call: TRBV9; clone_size: NA; d_call: NA
cdr3_nt: TGCGCCAGCAGCCAAGCCCGGGGGCGGGCAGATACGCAGTATTTT; cdr3_aa: CASSQARGRADTQYF; j_call: TRBJ2-3; v_call: TRBV4-3; clone_size: few; d_call: NA
cdr3_nt: TGTGCCAGCAGCCCAGGATTGGACCGGGAGACCCAGTACTTC; cdr3_aa: CASSPGLDRETQYF; j_call: TRBJ2-5; v_call: TRBV7-8; clone_size: many; d_call: NA
cdr3_nt: TGTGCCAGCAGGGACAGGGTTGAGACTGAAGCTTTCTTT; cdr3_aa: CASRDRVETEAFF; j_call: TRBJ1-1; v_call: TRBV6-2/TRBV6-3; clone_size: NA; d_call: TRBD1
cdr3_nt: TGCGCCAGCAGCGCGGACAGGGGAAGTTACAATGAGCAGTTCTTC; cdr3_aa: CASSADRGSYNEQFF; j_call: TRBJ2-1; v_call: TRBV4-3; clone_size: NA; d_call: TRBD1
cdr3_nt: TGTGCCAGCAACCCTAGGTTGGGGCAGGATGAGCAGTTCTTC; cdr3_aa: CASNPRLGQDEQFF; j_call: TRBJ2-1; v_call: TRBV7-2; clone_size: many; d_call: NA
cdr3_nt: TGTGCCAGCAGCGGGAACACCGGGGAGCTGTTTTTT; cdr3_aa: CASSGNTGELFF; j_call: TRBJ2-2; v_call: TRBV7-9; clone_size: many; d_call: NA